This T cell receptor beta chain is from a study of CD8 T cells in Susac syndrome. RNA, at about 0.45 to 1 ug, was reverse transcribed with random hexamers. MiXCR, applied by TCRdb to the immunoSEQ multiplex PCR reads, yields one record per CDR3 protein. The sample has hundreds of thousands of distinct CDR3 sequences, 70% to 90% seen once. There are 13 residues in the CDR3. Trimming pared 3 bases from V and 2 bases from J, leaving 8 bases between. Germline V gene sequence: CDR1 KGHSH, CDR2 LQKENI. Sequencing of TCR beta was performed on blood CD8+ T cells and on blood CD4+ T cells. The multiple sclerosis controls consisted of treatment-naive patients with relapsing-remitting disease, either stable or active. This clonotype was counted only a few times.

The sample comprised CD8+ T cells from PBMCs. The chain recombines TRBV18 with TRBJ2-7, with no clear D. This receptor was obtained from a human donor with multiple sclerosis. The CDR3 nucleotides are TGTGCCAGCTCACCGGGCCCTACCTACGAGCAGTACTTC. Translating it yields CASSPGPTYEQYF.